The 24 T cell receptor beta chains reported below all come from one sample, sequenced in a study of breast tumors, draining lymph nodes, adjacent tissues. The lymph nodes were axillary draining lymph nodes from breast cancer patients. TCRdb re-called the multiplex PCR reads through MiXCR, storing one row per CDR3 protein. The table lists 200,000 to 300,000 distinct CDR3 sequences, roughly 30% of them singletons. Sequenced sample: axillary lymph node tissue. The receptors shown here come from a female donor with breast cancer. Some clones in this sample may be carry-over from other donors' samples.

This clonotype was seen once. The chain employs TRBV10-2 and TRBJ1-2, with TRBD1 matching 8 bases. CDR1 WSHSY and CDR2 SAAADI come from the germline V gene. This CDR3 spans 14 amino acids. Trimming at V came to 3 bases and at J to 6 bases, leaving 6 bases not matched to a gene. The CDR3: CASSDSTGADGYTF. The CDR3 DNA is TGCGCCAGCAGTGATTCGACAGGGGCGGATGGCTACACCTTC.

This clonotype came up many times. The genes are TRBV11-2 and TRBJ2-7; weak D call: TRBD1 (5 bases). The CDR3 is 13 residues long. CDR1 is SGHAT and CDR2 is FQNNGV in the germline V gene. Trimming took 8 bases from V and 3 from J, leaving 14 bases between them. The CDR3 loop is CASRVVRGYEQYF. The CDR3, as DNA: TGTGCCAGCCGCGTCGTAAGGGGCTACGAGCAGTACTTC.

This clonotype was seen at least ten times. The chain joins TRBV19 to TRBJ2-1; 12 nucleotides match TRBD2. Germline lookup yields CDR1 LNHDA and CDR2 SQIVND (reference sequence). This CDR3 comprises 18 residues. The junction had 18 bases not matched to a gene; V was cut back by 3 bases and J by 12 bases. Written as DNA, the CDR3 is TGTGCCAGTAGTATCAGACTAGCGGGAGCCCTCCTACAAGAAGGGCAGTTCTTC. This codes for CASSIRLAGALLQEGQFF.

This clonotype was counted many times. The chain uses TRBV13 and TRBJ2-5; 9 positions agree with TRBD2. CDR3 size: 13 residues. Germline CDR1 and CDR2: PRHDT and FYEKMQ (reference sequence). With 5 bases clipped from V and 5 bases from J, the junction kept 3 bases outside the gene matches. The CDR3 nucleotides are TGTGCCAGCAGCCCGAGCGGGGGGGAGACCCAGTACTTC. Translating it yields CASSPSGGETQYF.

This clonotype was detected many times. V is TRBV5-1 and J is TRBJ2-7, with 14 bases matching TRBD2. Trimming took 0 bases from V and 2 from J; bases not matched to a gene: 4. The CDR3 extends over 17 amino acids. CDR1 and CDR2 from the germline V gene are SGHRS and YFSETQ. For the CDR3, the DNA is TGCGCCAGCAGCTTGGCCGGACTAGCGGGAGGAACCTACGAGCAGTACTTC. It specifies CASSLAGLAGGTYEQYF.

This clonotype was seen many times. The V call is TRBV20-1, the J call TRBJ2-3; 7 nucleotides align to TRBD2. Germline trimming cut 3 bases from V and 6 bases from J; bases unmatched to any gene: 6. The germline gives CDR1 DFQATT, CDR2 SNEGSKA (reference sequence). CDR3 size: 13 residues. CDR3 bases: TGCAGTGCTAGTTCCCTAGCGGCGGATACGCAGTATTTT. Translation gives CSASSLAADTQYF.

This clonotype showed up many times. J is TRBJ2-5 and V is TRBV5-6, with TRBD2 as a possible D gene (5 bases). Germline assignment: CDR1 SGHDT and CDR2 YYEEEE. The V gene lost 4 bases and the J gene lost 7 bases, with 17 bases spanning the gap. This CDR3 region has 14 residues. The CDR3 loop is CASSRPTESGTQYF. The CDR3 nucleotides read TGTGCCAGCAGCCGACCGACGGAGAGCGGGACCCAGTACTTC. Full variable domain (missing parts from reference TRBV5-6 and TRBJ2-5): DAGVTQSPTHLIKTRGQQVTLRCSPKSGHDTVSWYQQALGQGPQFIFQYYEEEERQRGNFPDRFSGHQFPNYSSELNVNALLLGDSALYLCASSRPTESGTQYFGPGTRLLVL.

A note on this clonotype: It may be a read error: a sequence one base away is much more abundant. The J gene is TRBJ2-7, the V gene TRBV20-1; maybe TRBD1 (6 bases). With 0 bases removed from V and 6 bases from J, the gap between germline ends came to 18 bases. Germline V gives CDR1 DFQATT, CDR2 SNEGSKA (reference sequence). This CDR3 is built from 15 residues. The CDR3 DNA is TGCAGTGCTAGAGAGCCGACAGGAGATCCGGGCGAGCAGTACTTC. It specifies CSAREPTGDPGEQYF.

This clonotype was detected a few times. The germline gene is not matched at one end of the junction; a read error may be the cause. The chain uses TRBV9 and TRBJ2-1; tentative D call: TRBD1 (5 bases). Germline V lookup: CDR1 SGDLS, CDR2 YYNGEE. The CDR3 length is 15 residues. The DNA of the CDR3 is TGTGCCAGCAGCCTGGGCAGGGATTCTTACAATGAGCCGTTCTTC. It specifies CASSLGRDSYNEPFF.

This clonotype was picked up many times. The chain carries TRBV19 and TRBJ2-2; 8 bases match TRBD2. The CDR3 is 16 amino acids. CDR1 and CDR2 from the germline V gene are LNHDA and SQIVND (reference sequence). Trimming at V came to 5 bases and at J to 4 bases, leaving 9 bases not matched to a gene. The CDR3 DNA reads as TGTGCCAGTAGTTCACCAGCGGGAGCGGTCACCGGGGAGCTGTTTTTT. Its translation is CASSSPAGAVTGELFF.

This clonotype appeared a single time. A much larger clone differs by one base, so this may be a read error. A read error is likely, as this CDR3 ends without the conserved phenylalanine or tryptophan. The V call is TRBV13, the J call TRBJ2-1; D possibly corresponds to TRBD2 (5 bases). The CDR3 consists of 13 residues. Between the trimmed V and J ends, which lost 4 bases and 8 bases, there was a span of 12 bases. Germline CDR1 PRHDT, CDR2 FYEKMQ (reference sequence). The CDR3 region is CASSSLEEDEQFL. In DNA form, the CDR3 reads TGTGCCAGCAGCTCACTAGAGGAGGATGAGCAGTTCCTC.

This clonotype was detected ten times or more. This chain connects TRBV24-1 to TRBJ2-1, with D tentatively TRBD1 (6 bases). Trimming shortened V by 1 base and J by 4 bases, and 13 bases separated the two germline ends. The CDR3 has 16 residues. The V gene's germline CDR1 is KGHDR and CDR2 SFDVKD. The CDR3 spells CATSDLTGPFYNEQFF. The CDR3 DNA reads TGTGCCACCAGTGATTTAACAGGGCCTTTTTACAATGAGCAGTTCTTC.

In its sample, this clonotype was seen a few times. The chain combines TRBV27 with TRBJ2-7; 10 bases align to TRBD2. CDR1 is MNHEY, CDR2 SMNVEV, per germline (reference sequence). Germline trimming cut 6 bases from V and 0 bases from J; bases unmatched to any gene: 8. The CDR3 is made up of 16 amino acids. CDR3 bases: TGTGCCAGCAGCCTCACCGGGACTAGCGCCTCCTACGAGCAGTACTTC. Its translation: CASSLTGTSASYEQYF.

This clonotype was detected ten times or more. The rearrangement uses TRBV6-5 and TRBJ2-7; 7 bases map to TRBD1. Trimming at V came to 8 bases and at J to 4 bases, leaving 14 bases not matched to a gene. The CDR3 loop spans 15 amino acids. The germline CDR1 and CDR2 sequences are MNHEY and SVGAGI. CDR3 coding DNA: TGTGCCAGCGCACATCCGGGACAGCATCGTTACGAGCAGTACTTC. It yields the protein CASAHPGQHRYEQYF.

This clonotype came up a few times. V gene TRBV27 combines with J gene TRBJ1-4; maybe TRBD1 (6 bases). The CDR3 length is 13 residues. V lost 4 bases, J lost 7 bases, and 10 bases lay in between. Germline assignment: CDR1 MNHEY and CDR2 SMNVEV (reference sequence). CDR3 sequence (DNA): TGTGCCAGCAGTTCTGGACAGACTGAAAAACTGTTTTTT. Its translation: CASSSGQTEKLFF.

This clonotype was detected only a few times. A much larger clone sits a single nucleotide away, making a read error possible. This chain joins TRBV10-1 and TRBJ2-3; the D is unclear. Germline V gene lookup returns CDR1 WNHNN and CDR2 SYGVQD (reference sequence). The CDR3 consists of 14 residues. In nucleotides, the CDR3 is TGCGCCAGCAGTGACGGGTCCCGCACAGATATGCAGTATTTT. The encoded protein is CASSDGSRTDMQYF.

The sample holds a few counts of this clonotype. A much larger clonotype is one base distant, so this may be a read error. The chain links TRBV27 to TRBJ2-1; weak D call: TRBD2 (5 bases). The CDR3 loop spans 12 amino acids. V gave up 3 bases and J gave up 5 bases, with 5 bases separating them. Per germline, CDR1 MNHEY and CDR2 SMNVEV (reference sequence). CDR3 sequence (DNA): TGTGCCAGCAGTTTCGGGGACAATGAGCAGTTCTTC. Translating gives CASSFGDNEQFF.

The sample holds many counts of this clonotype. The chain employs TRBV20-1 and TRBJ2-1; TRBD2 matches at 9 bases. The CDR3 consists of 15 residues. Germline V gene sequence: CDR1 DFQATT, CDR2 SNEGSKA (reference sequence). J gave up 6 bases and V 5 bases, and 11 bases lay outside the gene matches. The CDR3 DNA follows: TGCAGTGCTGGAGCCGGGACTAGCATCCGCAATGAGCAGTTCTTC. Translation: CSAGAGTSIRNEQFF.

Of note for this clonotype: The CDR3 carries no conserved terminal phenylalanine or tryptophan, so it likely arises from a read error. Because the CDR3's place on the DNA is in doubt, the DNA is left out and the CDR3 is given as listed by TCRdb. V and J are TRBV19 and TRBJ1-2; the table assigns TRBD1, which was not confirmed against the DNA. Germline lookup yields CDR1 LNHDA and CDR2 SQIVND (reference sequence). The CDR3 region is 16 residues in length, termini included. The CDR3 here is CASTTGQGPTNYGYAS.

The chain combines TRBV6-1 with TRBJ2-2, with 11 bases lining up with TRBD2. Germline V gene lookup returns CDR1 MNHNS and CDR2 SASEGT. The CDR3 extends over 16 amino acids. Losses at the gene ends were 9 bases for V and 3 bases for J; bases not matched to a gene: 9. The CDR3 DNA reads TGTGCCAGTTATAGCGGGAGGGCCTGGGACACCGGGGAGCTGTTTTTT. It translates to CASYSGRAWDTGELFF.

The genes are TRBV6-2 or TRBV6-3 and TRBJ2-5; 12 bases align to TRBD2. The ends lost 4 bases at V and 3 bases at J; junction bases unmatched: 12. The CDR3 contains 18 residues. The V gene's germline CDR1 is MNHEY and CDR2 SVGEGT. CDR3 bases: TGTGCCAGCAGTTTCGGGGGGCTAGCGGGAGGGTCTAAAGAGACCCAGTACTTC. Protein sequence: CASSFGGLAGGSKETQYF.

This clonotype was observed many times. This rearrangement joins TRBV5-1 to TRBJ2-7, with 10 bases identical to TRBD2. CDR3 size: 13 residues. Trimming at V came to 10 bases and at J to 5 bases, leaving 9 bases not matched to a gene. Germline CDR1 is SGHRS and CDR2 is YFSETQ. CDR3 in amino acids: CAGPLAGSHEQYF. Here the CDR3 DNA reads TGCGCCGGACCACTAGCGGGATCCCACGAGCAGTACTTC.

Comments on this clonotype: Possible read error: a much larger clone is one base away. The V call is TRBV7-2, the J call TRBJ2-1, with 13 bases identical to TRBD2. The CDR3 sequence is 14 residues long. The J segment lost 12 bases and the V segment lost 1 base, leaving 3 bases of the junction unmatched. CDR1 is SGHTA, CDR2 FQGNSA, per germline. This chain's CDR3 is CASSLDRLAGGQFF. The CDR3 DNA follows: TGTGCCAGCAGCTTAGACCGACTAGCGGGGGGGCAGTTCTTC. The whole variable domain, filled in from reference TRBV7-2 and TRBJ2-1, reads GAGVSQSPSNKVTEKGKDVELRCDPISGHTALYWYRQSLGQGLEFLIYFQGNSAPDKSGLPSDRFSAERTGGSVSTLTIQRTQQEDSAVYLCASSLDRLAGGQFFGPGTRLTVL.

Notes on this clonotype: One junction end disagrees with the germline gene, perhaps due to a read error. The chain uses TRBV20-1 and TRBJ1-2; D may be TRBD1 (5 bases). CDR1 DFQATT and CDR2 SNEGSKA come from the germline V gene (reference sequence). CDR3 length equals 12 residues. DNA of the CDR3: TGCAGTGCAACCGGGGACCTATACGGCTCCACCTTC. It encodes CSATGDLYGSTF.